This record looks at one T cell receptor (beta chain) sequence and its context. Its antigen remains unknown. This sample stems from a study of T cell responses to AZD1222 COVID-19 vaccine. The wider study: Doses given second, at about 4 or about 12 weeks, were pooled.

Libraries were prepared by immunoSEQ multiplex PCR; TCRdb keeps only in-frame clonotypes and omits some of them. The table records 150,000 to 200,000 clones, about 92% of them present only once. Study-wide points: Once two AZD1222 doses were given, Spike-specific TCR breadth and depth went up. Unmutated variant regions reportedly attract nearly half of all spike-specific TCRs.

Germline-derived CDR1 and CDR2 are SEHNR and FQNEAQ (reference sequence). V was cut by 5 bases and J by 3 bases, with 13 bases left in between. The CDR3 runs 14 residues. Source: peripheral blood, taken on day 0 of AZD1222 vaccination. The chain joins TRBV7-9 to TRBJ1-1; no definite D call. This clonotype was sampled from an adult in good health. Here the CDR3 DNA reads TGTGCCAGCAGCCCCAACGAGGCCCACACTGAAGCTTTCTTT. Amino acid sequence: CASSPNEAHTEAFF.